This TCR beta chain comes out of a study of blood T cells in healthy people across ages. Using a J-beta primer mix together with a sample-barcoded 5' primer, a second PCR was run for roughly 6 to 11 cycles. TCRdb passed the 5' RACE reads through MiXCR, listing each CDR3 protein once. The table lists some 880,000 distinct CDR3 sequences, about 34% of them singletons. V was cut by 5 bases and J by 3 bases, with 11 bases left in between. This CDR3 comprises 14 residues. Looked up from germline, CDR1 is SGHNT and CDR2 is YYREEE (reference sequence). V and J are TRBV5-4 and TRBJ2-2; perhaps TRBD2 as D (5 bases). The source of this sequence is a young man in good health. What was sequenced was blood. CDR3 sequence (DNA): TGTGCCAGCAGTGAAAACGGGGACACCGGGGAGCTGTTTTTT. The encoded protein is CASSENGDTGELFF. The whole variable domain, remainder taken from reference TRBV5-4 and TRBJ2-2, is ETGVTQSPTHLIKTRGQQVTLRCSSQSGHNTVSWYQQALGQGPQFIFQYYREEENGRGNFPPRFSGLQFPNYSSELNVNALELDDSALYLCASSENGDTGELFFGEGSRLTVL.